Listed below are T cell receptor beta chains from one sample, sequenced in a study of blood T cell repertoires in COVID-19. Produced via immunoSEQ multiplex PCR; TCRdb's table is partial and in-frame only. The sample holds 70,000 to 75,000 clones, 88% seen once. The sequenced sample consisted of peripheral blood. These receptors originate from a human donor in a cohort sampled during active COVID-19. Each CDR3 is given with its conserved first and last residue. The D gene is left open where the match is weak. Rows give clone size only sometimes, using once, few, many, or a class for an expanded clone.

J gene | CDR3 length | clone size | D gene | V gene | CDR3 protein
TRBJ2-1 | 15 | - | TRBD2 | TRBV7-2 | CASTPGTSGMGEQFF
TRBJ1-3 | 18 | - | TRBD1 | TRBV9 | CASSVAGGTGFVGNTIYF
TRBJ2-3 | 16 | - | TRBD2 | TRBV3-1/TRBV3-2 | CASSQPLGGAPDTQYF
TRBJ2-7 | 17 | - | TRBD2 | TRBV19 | CASSTTSGLAFLYEQYF
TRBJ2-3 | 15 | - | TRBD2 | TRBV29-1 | CSARGGRGDTDTQYF
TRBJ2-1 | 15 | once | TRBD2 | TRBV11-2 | CASSLVAGGGNEQFF
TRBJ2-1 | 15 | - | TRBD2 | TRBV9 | CASSPTSGDYNEQFF
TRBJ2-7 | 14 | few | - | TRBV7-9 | CASSIGDIGFEQYF
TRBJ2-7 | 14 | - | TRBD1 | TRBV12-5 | CASGLETGVDEQYF
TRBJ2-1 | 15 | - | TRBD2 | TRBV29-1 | CSVFGTSDRYNEQFF
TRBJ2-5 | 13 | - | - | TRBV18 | CASSPGSQETQYF
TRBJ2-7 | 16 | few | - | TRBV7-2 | CASSPDSGEGSYEQYF
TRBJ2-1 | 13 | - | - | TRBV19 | CASSRSGDNEQFF
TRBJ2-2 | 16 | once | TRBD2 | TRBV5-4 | CASSLAAGGDTGELFF
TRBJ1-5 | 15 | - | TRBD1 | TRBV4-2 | CASSQDDRGGQPQHF
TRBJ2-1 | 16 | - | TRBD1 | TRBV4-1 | CASSQEGGQGHNEQFF
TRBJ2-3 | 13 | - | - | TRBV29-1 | CSVVGAGSDTQYF